This T cell receptor beta chain emerged from a study of T cell responses to AZD1222 COVID-19 vaccine. Repertoires were generated with immunoSEQ multiplex PCR, while TCRdb's copy carries only in-frame clones and drops some. This table holds around 130,000 clones, over 90% found once. From germline, CDR1 is MDHEN and CDR2 SYDVKM. V was shortened by 3 bases and J by 1 base, with 10 bases between the two germline ends. The CDR3 consists of 16 residues. Here the sequenced sample was peripheral blood, taken on day 0 of AZD1222 vaccination. This TCR derives from an adult in good health. The gene calls are TRBV28 and TRBJ1-6; D remains ambiguous. The CDR3 loop is CASSFLTLSYNSPLHF. The CDR3 DNA sequence: TGTGCCAGCAGTTTCCTGACATTGTCCTATAATTCACCCCTCCACTTT.